These 9 T cell receptor beta chains were all obtained from the same sample, sequenced in a study of human T cells and chemical hapten exposure. Unfractionated whole blood served as the source for total RNA extraction. TCRdb analysed the 5' RACE reads with MiXCR anew, one entry per CDR3 protein. The sample includes approximately 110,000 distinct CDR3 sequences, roughly a fifth of them seen just once. The receptor source for this set is a human donor in good health.

Only a few counts were recorded for this clonotype. The chain carries TRBV4-2 and TRBJ2-1; D could derive from TRBD1 or TRBD2 (5 bases each). The CDR3 totals 14 residues. Trimming left V 1 base short and J 10 bases short, with 14 bases between. Germline V gene sequence: CDR1 LGHNA, CDR2 YNFKEQ. The CDR3 DNA follows: TGTGCCAGCAGCCAAGTTTCCGGGGCCCGAGAGCAGTTCTTC. This encodes CASSQVSGAREQFF.

The genes are TRBV20-1 and TRBJ1-5; D is possibly TRBD1 (6 bases). V was cut by 0 bases and J by 2 bases, with 14 bases left in between. The CDR3 spans 16 residues. The V gene's germline CDR1 is DFQATT and CDR2 SNEGSKA (reference sequence). The CDR3 loop is CSARDRGTLGNQPQHF. CDR3 coding DNA: TGCAGTGCTAGAGACAGGGGCACCCTTGGCAATCAGCCCCAGCATTTT.

This clonotype was counted between two and nine times. This sequence joins TRBV10-3 and TRBJ1-6; D uncertain. Per germline, CDR1 ENHRY and CDR2 SYGVKD. V gave up 3 bases and J gave up 7 bases, with 10 bases separating them. This CDR3 contains 14 residues. CDR3 in amino acids: CAISESGRNSPLHF. The CDR3 region has the DNA TGTGCCATCAGTGAATCAGGAAGGAATTCACCCCTCCACTTT.

This clonotype was seen more than once but under ten times. DNA for the CDR3: TGTGCCAGCAGCTTGGCGGGCCAGGCCATACCCTACAATGAGCAGTTCTTC. Translated: CASSLAGQAIPYNEQFF. The chain employs TRBV5-6 and TRBJ2-1; D gene ambiguous. The germline V and J ends were trimmed by 0 bases and 2 bases, with 15 bases remaining between them. Germline CDR1 is SGHDT and CDR2 is YYEEEE. The CDR3 contains 17 residues.

The table lists this clonotype with a few counts. The V call is TRBV11-2, the J call TRBJ2-3; TRBD1 matches at 7 bases. The CDR3 has 16 residues. V was pared by 0 bases and J by 5 bases, with 8 bases of the junction left unmatched. CDR1 and CDR2 (germline): SGHAT, FQNNGV. The CDR3: CASSLDPRGIRDTQYF. The CDR3 coding sequence is TGTGCCAGCAGCTTAGATCCCAGGGGGATAAGAGATACGCAGTATTTT.

This clonotype came up a few times. CDR3 DNA sequence: TGTGCCAGCAGTGAAAAGATGAACACTGAAGCTTTCTTT. Protein: CASSEKMNTEAFF. The V call is TRBV6-4, the J call TRBJ1-1; D not resolved. In germline, CDR1 is MRHNA, CDR2 SNTAGT. Trimming left V 3 bases short and J 0 bases short, with 5 bases between. The CDR3 totals 13 residues.

This clonotype occurred a few times. The V call is TRBV6-9, the J call TRBJ1-2; D call uncertain. Looked up from germline, CDR1 is MNHGY and CDR2 is SVAAGI. Trimming took 5 bases from V and 7 from J, leaving 17 bases between them. The CDR3 is 14 residues long. The CDR3 reads CASSLTRGLGGYTF. Here the CDR3 DNA reads TGTGCCAGCAGTCTGACGCGGGGTCTCGGTGGCTACACCTTC.

This clonotype was observed a few times. The chain recombines TRBV7-9 with TRBJ1-1; D is unresolved. V lost 5 bases and J 0 bases, leaving 7 bases between the germline ends. There are 13 residues in the CDR3. Germline V gene data show CDR1 as SEHNR and CDR2 as FQNEAQ (reference sequence). In DNA form, the CDR3 reads TGTGCCAGCAGCCACCCCATGAACACTGAAGCTTTCTTT. Protein product: CASSHPMNTEAFF.

This clonotype was counted a few times. This chain links TRBV6-2 or TRBV6-3 with TRBJ1-1; tentative D call: TRBD1 (6 bases). The ends were cut back, 1 base at V and 3 bases at J, with 9 bases in the middle. The CDR3 covers 14 residues. Per the germline V gene, CDR1 is MNHEY and CDR2 is SVGEGT. The CDR3 spells CASSYWGADTEAFF. The DNA for the CDR3 is TGTGCCAGCAGTTACTGGGGGGCGGACACTGAAGCTTTCTTT.